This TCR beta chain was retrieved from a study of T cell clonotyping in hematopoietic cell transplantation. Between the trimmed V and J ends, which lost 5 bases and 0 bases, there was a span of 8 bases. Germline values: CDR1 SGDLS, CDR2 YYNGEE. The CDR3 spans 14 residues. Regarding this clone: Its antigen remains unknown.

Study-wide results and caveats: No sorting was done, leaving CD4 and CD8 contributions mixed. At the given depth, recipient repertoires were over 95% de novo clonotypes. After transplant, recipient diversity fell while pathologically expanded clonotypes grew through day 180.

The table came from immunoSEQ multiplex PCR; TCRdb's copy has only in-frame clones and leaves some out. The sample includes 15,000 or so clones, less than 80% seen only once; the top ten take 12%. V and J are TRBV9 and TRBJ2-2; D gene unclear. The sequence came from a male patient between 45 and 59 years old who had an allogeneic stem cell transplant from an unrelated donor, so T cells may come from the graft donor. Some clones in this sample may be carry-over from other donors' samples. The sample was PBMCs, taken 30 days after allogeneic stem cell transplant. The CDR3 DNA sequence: TGTGCCAGCAGAGGACGCGCGAACACCGGGGAGCTGTTTTTT. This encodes CASRGRANTGELFF. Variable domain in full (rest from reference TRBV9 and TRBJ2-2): DSGVTQTPKHLITATGQRVTLRCSPRSGDLSVYWYQQSLDQGLQFLIQYYNGEERAKGNILERFSAQQFPDLHSELNLSSLELGDSALYFCASRGRANTGELFFGEGSRLTVL.